The subject of this entry is one T cell receptor beta chain. These data belong to a study of blood T cell repertoires in COVID-19. At the level of the study: Samples taken during acute and convalescent COVID-19 were collected in the United States, Italy and Spain. Sources were T cells, B-cell-depleted T cells, or PBMCs; the material itself was cDNA or gDNA.

Exposed study participants had met a COVID-19 case within 2 weeks before entry. Generated by immunoSEQ multiplex PCR, the TCRdb table keeps only in-frame clones and is missing some. The repertoire holds 250,000 to 300,000 clones, with around 80% as singletons. Trimming removed 2 bases at V and 5 bases at J, with 12 bases between. The CDR3 totals 14 residues. Germline V CDR1 and CDR2: SGHRS, YFSETQ. Source material: PBMCs or T cells enriched from blood (not recorded which). The TCR originated in a man aged 40-49 years who had been exposed to COVID-19. This sequence joins TRBV5-1 and TRBJ2-3, with TRBD1 as a possible D gene (6 bases). The CDR3 nucleotides are TGCGCCAGCAGCTTTCAGGGGCAGGGAGATACGCAGTATTTT. This codes for CASSFQGQGDTQYF.